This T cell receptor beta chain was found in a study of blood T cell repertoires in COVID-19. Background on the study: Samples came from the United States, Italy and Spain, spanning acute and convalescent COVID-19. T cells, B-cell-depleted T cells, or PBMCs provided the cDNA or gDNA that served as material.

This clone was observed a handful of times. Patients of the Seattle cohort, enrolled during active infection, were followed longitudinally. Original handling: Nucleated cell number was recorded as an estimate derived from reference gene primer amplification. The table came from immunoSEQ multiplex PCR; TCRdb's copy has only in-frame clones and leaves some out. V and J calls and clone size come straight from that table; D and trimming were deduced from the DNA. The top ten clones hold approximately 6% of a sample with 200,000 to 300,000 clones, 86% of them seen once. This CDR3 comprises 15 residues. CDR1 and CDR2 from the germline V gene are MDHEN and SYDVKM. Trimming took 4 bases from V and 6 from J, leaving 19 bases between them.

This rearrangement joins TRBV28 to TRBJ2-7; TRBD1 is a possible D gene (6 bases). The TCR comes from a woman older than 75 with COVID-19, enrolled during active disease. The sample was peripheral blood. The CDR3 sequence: CASSSSGAFASEQYF. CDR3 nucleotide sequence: TGTGCCAGCAGTTCCTCAGGGGCCTTTGCTTCCGAGCAGTACTTC.